This T cell receptor beta chain stems from a study of T cell repertoires in cytomegalovirus infection. As for the study in general: Peptides in the study included HLA-C-restricted and HLA-B-restricted CMV epitopes.

From germline, CDR1 is SGHVS and CDR2 FNYEAQ. The CDR3 is made up of 15 amino acids. The trim removed 4 bases at V and 4 bases at J, leaving 6 bases unmatched. TCRdb recomputed calls from the reads with MiXCR, one row per CDR3 protein. Here the sample spans approximately 990,000 distinct CDR3 sequences, about a third being singletons. Overall study results and limits: CMV-specific TCR beta clonotypes restricted by HLA-C dominated the ex vivo response.

Notes on this clonotype: Its antigen is unknown.

This sequence joins TRBV7-6 and TRBJ1-1, with 10 bases identical to TRBD1. This sequence was found in a human donor in good health (CMV status not recorded). Some clones in this sample may be carry-over from other donors' samples. Source: cultured CD8+ T cells from PBMCs, taken from culture after CMV antigen stimulation. The CDR3 DNA reads as TGTGCCAGCAGCTCCCGGGACAGGGGATTCACTGAAGCTTTCTTT. Amino acid sequence: CASSSRDRGFTEAFF. Looking up the rest from reference TRBV7-6 and TRBJ1-1 gives the full variable domain: GAGVSQSPRYKVTKRGQDVALRCDPISGHVSLYWYRQALGQGPEFLTYFNYEAQQDKSGLPNDRFSAERPEGSISTLTIQRTEQRDSAMYRCASSSRDRGFTEAFFGQGTRLTVV.